These T cell receptor beta chains were read from a single sample in a study of blood T cell repertoires in COVID-19. TCRdb's copy holds only in-frame clones and misses some; the assay was immunoSEQ multiplex PCR. The sample consists of 250,000 to 350,000 clones, approximately 89% of them appearing once. The sequencing input was peripheral blood. The receptors shown here come from a woman in her forties or fifties who had recovered from COVID-19. Both conserved end residues are part of each CDR3. The D gene is left open where the match is weak. The size entry is marked missing in some rows and otherwise reads once, few, many or a size class.

d_gene	v_gene	abundance	j_gene	CDR3aa	CDR3nt
TRBD1	TRBV6-5	few	TRBJ2-7	CASRTGTGSGGEQYF	TGTGCCAGCAGAACCGGGACAGGGTCCGGAGGCGAGCAGTACTTC
NA	TRBV3-1/TRBV3-2	NA	TRBJ1-2	CASSQAQYHGYTF	TGTGCCAGCAGCCAAGCCCAGTATCATGGCTACACCTTC
NA	TRBV11-2	NA	TRBJ1-3	CASSLFVGGQRTIYF	TGTGCCAGCAGCTTATTCGTCGGCGGGCAACGAACCATATATTTT
TRBD1	TRBV29-1	NA	TRBJ1-4	CSVEGTGGTEKLFF	TGCAGCGTTGAGGGGACAGGGGGCACTGAAAAACTGTTTTTT
TRBD1	TRBV28	NA	TRBJ1-2	CASSRPPGQGGENGYTF	TGTGCCAGCAGTCGCCCCCCGGGACAGGGAGGAGAGAATGGCTACACCTTC
TRBD1	TRBV11-2	NA	TRBJ2-6	CASSLKPGQSPSGANVLTF	TGTGCCAGCAGCTTAAAACCGGGACAGAGCCCCTCTGGGGCCAACGTCCTGACTTTC
NA	TRBV29-1	NA	TRBJ1-1	CSGQMTGYTEAFF	TGCAGCGGGCAAATGACAGGTTACACTGAAGCTTTCTTT
TRBD2	TRBV3-1/TRBV3-2	NA	TRBJ2-6	CASSQGTSGRSSGANVLTF	TGTGCCAGCAGCCAAGGGACTAGCGGGAGGAGCTCTGGGGCCAACGTCCTGACTTTC
NA	TRBV4-2	NA	TRBJ2-1	CASSQELVATNEQFF	TGTGCCAGCAGCCAAGAACTAGTGGCAACAAATGAGCAGTTCTTC
NA	TRBV6-5	NA	TRBJ2-7	CASSYRGSSYEQYF	TGTGCCAGCAGTTATAGGGGCAGCTCCTACGAGCAGTACTTC
NA	TRBV18	NA	TRBJ1-2	CASSPEWSVGAGNGGYTF	TGTGCCAGCTCACCCGAATGGTCGGTTGGGGCAGGGAACGGTGGCTACACCTTC
NA	TRBV4-1	NA	TRBJ2-2	CASRYVRANTGELFF	TGCGCCAGCAGATATGTCAGGGCGAACACCGGGGAGCTGTTTTTT
TRBD2	TRBV25-1	NA	TRBJ2-1	CASSVSGGNNEQFF	TGTGCCAGCAGTGTTTCGGGGGGGAACAATGAGCAGTTCTTC
TRBD1	TRBV10-3	NA	TRBJ1-1	CAIRWRIGQGDTEAFF	TGTGCCATCAGGTGGAGGATAGGACAGGGAGACACTGAAGCTTTCTTT
NA	TRBV7-2	NA	TRBJ2-2	CASSLEVRVTGELFF	TGTGCCAGCAGCTTAGAAGTCCGGGTTACCGGGGAGCTGTTTTTT
NA	TRBV6-6	NA	TRBJ2-7	CASGGSGTYEQYF	TGTGCCAGCGGGGGGTCGGGGACCTACGAGCAGTACTTC
NA	TRBV15	NA	TRBJ1-5	CATSRDLGPQPQHF	TGTGCCACCAGCAGAGATTTGGGCCCTCAGCCCCAGCATTTT
NA	TRBV29-1	NA	TRBJ2-7	CSARAGRSYEQYF	TGCAGCGCCCGGGCGGGGAGGTCCTACGAGCAGTACTTC
NA	TRBV6-4	NA	TRBJ2-6	CASSPESRSGANVLTF	TGTGCCAGCAGCCCAGAATCGCGGTCTGGGGCCAACGTCCTGACTTTC
TRBD2	TRBV27	NA	TRBJ2-7	CASSSPSGGSYEQYF	TGTGCCAGCAGTTCTCCTAGCGGGGGGTCCTACGAGCAGTACTTC
NA	TRBV9	few	TRBJ1-1	CASSLHMNTEAFF	TGTGCCAGCAGCCTCCACATGAACACTGAAGCTTTCTTT
TRBD2	TRBV6-1	NA	TRBJ2-5	CASNDPHGGASGTQYF	TGTGCCAGCAATGACCCCCACGGGGGGGCCTCTGGGACCCAGTACTTC
NA	TRBV11-2	NA	TRBJ1-2	CASSLGGHYGYTF	TGTGCCAGCAGCTTAGGCGGGCACTATGGCTACACCTTC
NA	TRBV4-3	NA	TRBJ1-2	CASSQDRGTYGYTF	TGCGCCAGCAGCCAAGATAGGGGGACCTATGGCTACACCTTC
NA	TRBV3-1/TRBV3-2	NA	TRBJ2-1	CASSHQSYNEQFF	TGTGCCAGCAGCCACCAGTCCTACAATGAGCAGTTCTTC
NA	TRBV29-1	once	TRBJ1-1	CSVNSPYGAFF	TGCAGCGTTAACTCCCCGTATGGTGCTTTCTTT
NA	TRBV7-6	NA	TRBJ1-5	CASSLAEGANQPQHF	TGTGCCAGCAGCTTAGCAGAGGGCGCGAATCAGCCCCAGCATTTT
NA	TRBV27	NA	TRBJ1-5	CASSSTGSTQPQHF	TGTGCCAGCAGTTCAACCGGGAGCACTCAGCCCCAGCATTTT
TRBD1	TRBV19	NA	TRBJ1-4	CASNNQGEEKLFF	TGTGCCAGTAACAACCAGGGGGAGGAAAAACTGTTTTTT
TRBD2	TRBV6-4	NA	TRBJ2-1	CASSDWGTSDNEQFF	TGTGCCAGCAGTGACTGGGGGACTAGCGACAATGAGCAGTTCTTC
TRBD1	TRBV28	NA	TRBJ1-2	CASSFSGGAEGYTF	TGTGCCAGCAGTTTTTCAGGGGGCGCGGAGGGCTACACCTTC
TRBD1	TRBV10-3	NA	TRBJ1-6	CAISEQGAGSPLHF	TGTGCCATCAGTGAACAGGGGGCCGGTTCACCCCTCCACTTT
NA	TRBV20-1	NA	TRBJ1-2	CSATESYGYTF	TGCAGTGCCACAGAGAGCTATGGCTACACCTTC
NA	TRBV27	few	TRBJ1-1	CASSVGRRRNEAFF	TGTGCCAGCAGTGTGGGGAGACGGAGGAATGAAGCTTTCTTT
NA	TRBV6-6	NA	TRBJ1-2	CASSKTAQHYGYTF	TGTGCCAGCAGTAAGACAGCTCAACACTATGGCTACACCTTC
NA	TRBV3-1/TRBV3-2	NA	TRBJ2-7	CASSQGDTRHEQYF	TGTGCCAGCAGCCAAGGCGACACGCGACACGAGCAGTACTTC
NA	TRBV6-5	NA	TRBJ1-1	CASSYNPGVNTEAFF	TGTGCCAGCAGTTACAATCCAGGGGTTAACACTGAAGCTTTCTTT
TRBD2	TRBV19	NA	TRBJ2-5	CASSITSGVQETQYF	TGTGCCAGTAGTATTACTAGCGGGGTCCAAGAGACCCAGTACTTC
TRBD2	TRBV10-3	NA	TRBJ2-1	CAISETSGRNEQFF	TGTGCCATCAGTGAGACTAGCGGGAGAAATGAGCAGTTCTTC
TRBD1	TRBV19	NA	TRBJ2-7	CASSPRTGDAYEQYF	TGTGCCAGTAGTCCAAGGACAGGGGACGCCTACGAGCAGTACTTC
TRBD1	TRBV27	NA	TRBJ2-2	CASKPGQTTGELFF	TGTGCCAGCAAACCGGGACAGACCACCGGGGAGCTGTTTTTT
NA	TRBV19	NA	TRBJ1-1	CASKTRTVEAFF	TGTGCCAGCAAAACTAGGACAGTTGAAGCTTTCTTT
TRBD1	TRBV27	NA	TRBJ1-2	CASSFLRDRVAYGYTF	TGTGCCAGCAGTTTCCTCCGGGACAGAGTTGCCTATGGCTACACCTTC
TRBD1	TRBV5-1	NA	TRBJ1-2	CASSLDYGGQGEAGYTF	TGCGCCAGCAGCTTGGATTACGGCGGACAGGGGGAGGCTGGCTACACCTTC
NA	TRBV5-5	NA	TRBJ2-7	CASSLGQSYEQYF	TGTGCCAGCAGCTTGGGGCAGTCCTACGAGCAGTACTTC
NA	TRBV2	NA	TRBJ1-1	CASSEVQEEAFF	TGTGCCAGCAGTGAAGTACAGGAGGAAGCTTTCTTT
TRBD1	TRBV7-9	NA	TRBJ2-1	CASSPVTGGYNEQFF	TGTGCCAGCAGCCCCGTGACAGGGGGCTACAATGAGCAGTTCTTC
NA	TRBV27	NA	TRBJ2-7	CASSLRESSYEQYF	TGTGCCAGCAGTTTACGTGAGAGCTCCTACGAGCAGTACTTC
NA	TRBV7-2	NA	TRBJ2-7	CASSSVPQSEQYF	TGTGCCAGCAGCTCAGTGCCGCAGTCCGAGCAGTACTTC